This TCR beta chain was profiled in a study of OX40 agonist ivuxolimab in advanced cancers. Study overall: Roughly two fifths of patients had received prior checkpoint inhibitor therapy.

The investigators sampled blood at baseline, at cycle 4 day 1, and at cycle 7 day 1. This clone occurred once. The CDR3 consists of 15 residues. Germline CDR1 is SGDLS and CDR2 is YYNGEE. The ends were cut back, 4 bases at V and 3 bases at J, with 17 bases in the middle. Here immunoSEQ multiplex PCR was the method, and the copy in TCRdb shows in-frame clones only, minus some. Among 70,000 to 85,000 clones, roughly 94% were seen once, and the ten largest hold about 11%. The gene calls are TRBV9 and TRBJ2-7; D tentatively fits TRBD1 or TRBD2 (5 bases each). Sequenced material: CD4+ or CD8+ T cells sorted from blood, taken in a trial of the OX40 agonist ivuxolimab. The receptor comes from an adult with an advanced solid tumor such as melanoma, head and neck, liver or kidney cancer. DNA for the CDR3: TGTGCCAGCAGCCCCGGGACGCTCCCCGACTACGAGCAGTACTTC. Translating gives CASSPGTLPDYEQYF.